Below, 15 T cell receptor beta chains from the same sample are listed, as sequenced in a study of blood T cells in healthy people across ages. A J-beta primer mix and a sample-barcoded 5' primer were used in a second PCR of about 7 to 12 cycles. TCRdb reprocessed the 5' RACE reads with MiXCR, giving one entry per CDR3 protein. Of hundreds of thousands of distinct CDR3 sequences listed, 32% are singletons. The sample taken for sequencing was blood. The source is a woman older than 75 in good health.

CDR3 amino acids: CSAQGGVGNTEAFF. In DNA, the CDR3 is TGCAGTGCTCAAGGGGGGGTCGGCAACACTGAAGCTTTCTTT. V is TRBV20-1 and J is TRBJ1-1; the D gene is possibly TRBD1 (6 bases). Trimming removed 5 bases at V and 2 bases at J, with 15 bases between. Germline V gives CDR1 DFQATT, CDR2 SNEGSKA (reference sequence). CDR3 size: 14 residues.

This clonotype was seen many times. This chain joins TRBV6-5 and TRBJ2-7; TRBD2 aligns across 11 bases. With V trimmed by 4 bases and J by 7 bases, 3 bases remained unmatched. Germline CDR1 reads MNHEY; CDR2 reads SVGAGI. The CDR3 has 13 amino acids. The CDR3 reads CASSLGLAGEQYF. The CDR3 DNA sequence: TGTGCCAGCAGTTTAGGACTAGCGGGTGAGCAGTACTTC.

This clonotype was detected a few times. This may be a read error, as it is one base from a much larger clone. The chain is built from TRBV4-2 and TRBJ2-7; the D is unclear. V lost 1 base to trimming and J lost 7 bases, with 8 bases between them. Germline lookup yields CDR1 LGHNA and CDR2 YNFKEQ. The CDR3 is 12 residues long. DNA for the CDR3: TGTGCCAGCAGCCAAGTTAGTGATGAGCAGTACTTC. As protein: CASSQVSDEQYF.

This clonotype was picked up many times. CDR3 sequence: CASSFAQGYTEAFF. DNA for the CDR3: TGTGCCAGCAGTTTTGCTCAGGGATACACTGAAGCTTTCTTT. The rearrangement uses TRBV12-3 or TRBV12-4 and TRBJ1-1; possible D gene TRBD1, 5 bases. V lost 3 bases and J lost 3, with 11 bases in between. The CDR3 spans 14 residues.

This clonotype was detected once. With a much larger clone just one base away, this may be a read error. V and J are TRBV6-5 and TRBJ2-6; 7 nucleotides line up with TRBD1. CDR3 length: 15 amino acids. The germline V gene encodes CDR1 MNHEY and CDR2 SVGAGI. The CDR3 coding sequence is TGTGCCCGCAGACCCGGGACAGCTGGGGCCAACGTCCTGACTTTC. Translation gives CARRPGTAGANVLTF.

The chain is built from TRBV7-2 and TRBJ2-1, with D possibly matching TRBD1 (5 bases). V lost 6 bases and J lost 2, with 14 bases in between. CDR3 length equals 15 residues. Germline V gene sequence: CDR1 SGHTA, CDR2 FQGNSA. The CDR3 nucleotides read TGTGCCAGCAGGCACCTAAAGACAGCCTACAATGAGCAGTTCTTC. Amino acids: CASRHLKTAYNEQFF.

This clonotype came up many times. V and J are TRBV29-1 and TRBJ2-1, with 8 nucleotides matching TRBD1. V lost 1 base, J lost 7 bases, and 9 bases stayed unmatched. This CDR3 is built from 15 residues. Per germline, CDR1 SQVTM and CDR2 ANQGSEA. As DNA, the CDR3 is TGCAGCGTTGAAGGGGGCAGGGGGCGGTCGAATGAGCAGTTCTTC. It translates to CSVEGGRGRSNEQFF.

This clonotype was seen many times. The chain carries TRBV5-1 and TRBJ1-1; D is uncertain. The CDR3 sequence is 13 residues long. V lost 4 bases, J lost 4 bases, and 11 bases lay in between. CDR1 is SGHRS, CDR2 YFSETQ, per germline. The CDR3 nucleotides read TGCGCCAGCAGCGACGGGCCGTCCACTGAAGCTTTCTTT. Its translation: CASSDGPSTEAFF.

This clonotype was seen a few times. CDR3 amino acids: CASSPATRAGNTEAFF. CDR3 sequence (DNA): TGTGCCAGCAGCCCTGCCACCCGGGCGGGGAACACTGAAGCTTTCTTT. This chain uses TRBV7-9 with TRBJ1-1; D not resolved. This CDR3 contains 16 residues. Trimming removed 5 bases from V and 1 base from J, with 17 bases in between. CDR1 and CDR2 (germline): SEHNR, FQNEAQ (reference sequence). The full variable domain, in which reference TRBV7-9 and TRBJ1-1 provide the parts outside the CDR3, is DTGVSQNPRHKITKRGQNVTFRCDPISEHNRLYWYRQTLGQGPEFLTYFQNEAQLEKSRLLSDRFSAERPKGSFSTLEIQRTEQGDSAMYLCASSPATRAGNTEAFFGQGTRLTVV.

This clonotype has just a few counts. This chain joins TRBV5-1 and TRBJ2-3; TRBD2 agrees at 7 bases. The J segment lost 4 bases and the V segment lost 0 bases, leaving 8 bases of the junction unmatched. The length of the CDR3 is 16 residues. Germline CDR1 reads SGHRS; CDR2 reads YFSETQ. The CDR3 here is CASSLGAGTTADTQYF. CDR3 nucleotide sequence: TGCGCCAGCAGCTTGGGGGCAGGGACTACAGCAGATACGCAGTATTTT.

This clonotype was seen at least ten times. Since a much larger clone is just one base distant, this may be a read error. This chain uses TRBV20-1 with TRBJ2-3; TRBD1 is a possible D gene (5 bases). CDR1 and CDR2 from the germline V gene are DFQATT and SNEGSKA (reference sequence). The CDR3 has 15 residues. Trimming took off 0 bases at V and 5 bases at J, with 15 bases between the two ends. DNA of the CDR3: TGCAGTGCTAGAGATCAGTCGCCAAGGGGAGATACGCAGTATTTT. Its translation is CSARDQSPRGDTQYF.

In its sample, this clonotype was seen many times. The rearrangement uses TRBV20-1 and TRBJ2-5, with TRBD2 matching over 7 bases. Germline V gene lookup returns CDR1 DFQATT and CDR2 SNEGSKA (reference sequence). This CDR3 is built from 12 residues. The CDR3 spells CILSRTRETQYF. The CDR3 DNA follows: TGCATCCTCTCAAGGACTAGAGAGACCCAGTACTTC.

This clonotype has at least ten counts. The CDR3 loop reads CASNVGAQPQHF. The CDR3, as DNA: TGTGCCAGCAACGTAGGCGCGCAGCCCCAGCATTTT. The rearrangement uses TRBV6-2 or TRBV6-3 and TRBJ1-5; D is unclear. Germline CDR1 MNHEY, CDR2 SVGEGT. Trimming removed 7 bases from V and 7 bases from J, with 11 bases in between. CDR3 length: 12 amino acids.

This clonotype was counted only a few times. This sequence joins TRBV9 and TRBJ2-2; 10 bases map to TRBD2. V lost 3 bases, J lost 0 bases, and 8 bases stayed unmatched. This CDR3 is built from 18 residues. Germline V gene lookup returns CDR1 SGDLS and CDR2 YYNGEE. This CDR3 is CASSAGSGGPTNTGELFF. In DNA, the CDR3 is TGTGCCAGCAGCGCCGGTAGCGGGGGGCCGACGAACACCGGGGAGCTGTTTTTT.

V and J are TRBV7-2 and TRBJ1-2; the D is unclear. The germline V gene has CDR1 SGHTA and CDR2 FQGNSA. This CDR3 is 14 amino acids long. V lost 5 bases, J lost 10 bases, and 20 bases lay in between. The chain's CDR3 is CASSQDRSGFDYTF. The DNA of the CDR3 is TGTGCCAGCAGCCAAGACCGGAGTGGGTTTGACTACACCTTC.